This T cell receptor (beta chain) was documented in a study of CD4 and CD8 cells across lung adenocarcinoma regions. The germline V gene has CDR1 MNHNS and CDR2 SASEGT. The CDR3 runs 16 residues. TCRdb processed the PCR reads anew with MiXCR; each CDR3 protein has one entry. The sample comprises around 20,000 distinct CDR3 sequences, less than 70% of which are singletons, and 24% rests with the top ten. In its sample, this clonotype ranks as medium-sized. The rearrangement joins TRBV6-1 to TRBJ2-1; 10 bases are a match to TRBD1. With the DNA end fitting TRBJ2-7 better, the J assignment may be wrong. Sequenced input: CD8+ T cells from the center of a lung tumor. The sequence came from a female donor with lung adenocarcinoma. The CD4 and CD8 labels of this study may be unreliable. The CDR3: CASSERSGTGVYEQYV. DNA of the CDR3: TGTGCCAGCAGTGAAAGGTCCGGGACAGGGGTCTACGAGCAGTACGTC.